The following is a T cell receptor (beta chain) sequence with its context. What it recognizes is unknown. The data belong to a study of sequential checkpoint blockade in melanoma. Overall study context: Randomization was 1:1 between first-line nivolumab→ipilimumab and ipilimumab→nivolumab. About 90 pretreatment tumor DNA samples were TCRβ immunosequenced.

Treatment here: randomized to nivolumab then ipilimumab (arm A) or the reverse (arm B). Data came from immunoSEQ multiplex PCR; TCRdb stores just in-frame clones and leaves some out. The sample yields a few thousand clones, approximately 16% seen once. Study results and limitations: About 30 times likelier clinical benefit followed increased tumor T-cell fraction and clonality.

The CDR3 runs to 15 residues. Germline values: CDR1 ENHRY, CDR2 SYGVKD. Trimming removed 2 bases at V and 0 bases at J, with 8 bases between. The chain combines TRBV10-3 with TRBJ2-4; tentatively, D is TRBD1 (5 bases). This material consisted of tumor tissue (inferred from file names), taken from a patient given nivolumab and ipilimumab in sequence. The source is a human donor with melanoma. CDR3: CAISEPTEAKNIQYF. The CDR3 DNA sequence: TGTGCCATCAGTGAGCCGACAGAAGCCAAAAACATTCAGTACTTC.